This entry describes one T cell receptor beta chain. The assay was immunoSEQ multiplex PCR, and TCRdb's table has in-frame clones only and misses some. Here the sample spans tens of thousands of clones, around nine tenths being singletons. These data originate in a study of blood T cell repertoires in COVID-19. As for the study in general: The cDNA or gDNA used as material had been derived from T cells, B-cell-depleted T cells, or PBMCs.

This CDR3 has 24 amino acids. Losses at the gene ends were 2 bases for V and 1 base for J; bases not matched to a gene: 28. CDR1 SGDLS and CDR2 YYNGEE come from the germline V gene. The chain has TRBV9 and TRBJ2-1; TRBD1 matches at 9 bases. Sequencing was performed on peripheral blood. The receptor was derived from a human donor in a cohort sampled during active COVID-19. The CDR3 here is CASSVDHLGRGTGIGGASYNEQFF. The CDR3 DNA reads TGTGCCAGCAGCGTCGATCACCTCGGCCGAGGGACAGGGATAGGGGGGGCATCCTACAATGAGCAGTTCTTC.